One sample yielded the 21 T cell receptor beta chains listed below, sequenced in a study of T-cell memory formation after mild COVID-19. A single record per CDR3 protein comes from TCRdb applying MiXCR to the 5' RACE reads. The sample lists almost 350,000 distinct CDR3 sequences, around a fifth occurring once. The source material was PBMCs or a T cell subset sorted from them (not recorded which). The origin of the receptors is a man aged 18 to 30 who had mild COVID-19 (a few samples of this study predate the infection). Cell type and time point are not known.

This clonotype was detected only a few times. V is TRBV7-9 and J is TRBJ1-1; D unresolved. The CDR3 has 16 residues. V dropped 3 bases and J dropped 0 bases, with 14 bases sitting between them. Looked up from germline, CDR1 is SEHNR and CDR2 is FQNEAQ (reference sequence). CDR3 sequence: CASSFQAWVMNTEAFF. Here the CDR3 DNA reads TGTGCCAGCAGCTTTCAGGCATGGGTGATGAACACTGAAGCTTTCTTT.

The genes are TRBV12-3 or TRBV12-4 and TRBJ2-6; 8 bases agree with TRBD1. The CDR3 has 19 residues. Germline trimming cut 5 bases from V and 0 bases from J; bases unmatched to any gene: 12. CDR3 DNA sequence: TGTGCCAGCAGTGGATTCCGGGACAGGTTTAACTCTGGGGCCAACGTCCTGACTTTC. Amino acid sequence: CASSGFRDRFNSGANVLTF.

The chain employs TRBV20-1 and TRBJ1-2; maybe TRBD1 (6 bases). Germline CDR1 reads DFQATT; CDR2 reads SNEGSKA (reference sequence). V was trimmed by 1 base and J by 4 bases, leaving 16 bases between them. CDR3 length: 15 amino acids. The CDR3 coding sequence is TGCAGTGCTAGAGGGCGCCTACAGGGTTCCTATGGCTACACCTTC. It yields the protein CSARGRLQGSYGYTF.

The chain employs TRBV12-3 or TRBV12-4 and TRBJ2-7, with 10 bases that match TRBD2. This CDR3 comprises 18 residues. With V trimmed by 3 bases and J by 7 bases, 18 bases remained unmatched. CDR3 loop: CASSFPLESLAGLSEQYV. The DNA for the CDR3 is TGTGCCAGCAGTTTCCCCCTCGAATCACTAGCGGGACTATCTGAGCAGTACGTC.

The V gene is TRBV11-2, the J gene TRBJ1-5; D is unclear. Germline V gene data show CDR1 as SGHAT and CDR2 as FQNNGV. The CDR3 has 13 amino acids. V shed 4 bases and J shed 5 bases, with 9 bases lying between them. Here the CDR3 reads CASSSHRDQPQHF. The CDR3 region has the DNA TGTGCCAGCAGCTCTCATCGGGATCAGCCCCAGCATTTT.

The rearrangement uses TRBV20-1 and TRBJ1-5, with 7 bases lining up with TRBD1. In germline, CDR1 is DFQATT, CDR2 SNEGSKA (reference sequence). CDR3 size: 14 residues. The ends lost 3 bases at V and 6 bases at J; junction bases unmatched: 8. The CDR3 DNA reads TGCAGTGCTAGGGTCGCAGGGGGTAGTCAGCCCCAGCATTTT. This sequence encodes CSARVAGGSQPQHF.

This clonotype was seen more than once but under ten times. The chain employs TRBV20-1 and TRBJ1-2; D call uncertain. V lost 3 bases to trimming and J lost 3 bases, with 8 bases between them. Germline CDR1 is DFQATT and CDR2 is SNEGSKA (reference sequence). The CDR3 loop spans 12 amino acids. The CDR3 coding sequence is TGCAGTGCTAGGAATCTTCACTATGGCTACACCTTC. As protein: CSARNLHYGYTF.

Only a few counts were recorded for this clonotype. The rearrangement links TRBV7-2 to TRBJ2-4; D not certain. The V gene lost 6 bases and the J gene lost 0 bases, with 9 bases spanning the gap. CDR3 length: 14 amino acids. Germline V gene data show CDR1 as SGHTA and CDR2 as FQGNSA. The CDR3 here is CASRSSLAKNIQYF. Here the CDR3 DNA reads TGTGCCAGCAGATCGTCCTTAGCCAAAAACATTCAGTACTTC.

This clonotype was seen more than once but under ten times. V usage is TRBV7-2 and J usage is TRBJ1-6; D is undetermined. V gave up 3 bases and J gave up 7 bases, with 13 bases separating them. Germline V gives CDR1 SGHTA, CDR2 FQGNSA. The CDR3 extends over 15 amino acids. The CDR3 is CASSFRAADNSPLHF. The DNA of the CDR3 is TGTGCCAGCAGCTTTCGCGCGGCCGACAATTCACCCCTCCACTTT.

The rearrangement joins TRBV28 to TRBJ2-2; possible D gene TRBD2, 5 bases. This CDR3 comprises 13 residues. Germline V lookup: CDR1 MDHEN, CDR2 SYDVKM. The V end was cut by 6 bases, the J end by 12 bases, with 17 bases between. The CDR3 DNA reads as TGTGCCAGCAGCCGAGCGGTCGAGAGGAAGCTGTTTTTT. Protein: CASSRAVERKLFF.

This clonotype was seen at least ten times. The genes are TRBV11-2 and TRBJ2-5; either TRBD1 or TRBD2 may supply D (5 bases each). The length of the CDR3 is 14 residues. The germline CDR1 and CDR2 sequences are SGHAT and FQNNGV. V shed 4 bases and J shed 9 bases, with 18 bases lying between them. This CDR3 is CASSSGTRLGAQYF. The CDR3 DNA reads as TGTGCCAGCAGCTCCGGGACCCGTCTTGGAGCCCAGTACTTC.

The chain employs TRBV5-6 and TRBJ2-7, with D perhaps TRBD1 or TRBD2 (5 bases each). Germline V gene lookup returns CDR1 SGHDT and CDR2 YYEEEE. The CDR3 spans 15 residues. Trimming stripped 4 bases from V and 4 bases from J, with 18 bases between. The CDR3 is CASSPVGRGAYEQYF. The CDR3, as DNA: TGTGCCAGCAGCCCGGTGGGGAGAGGGGCGTACGAGCAGTACTTC.

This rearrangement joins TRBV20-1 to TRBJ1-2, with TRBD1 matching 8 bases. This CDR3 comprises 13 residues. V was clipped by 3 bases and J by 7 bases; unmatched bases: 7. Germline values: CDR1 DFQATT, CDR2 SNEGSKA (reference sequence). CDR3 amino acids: CSASRTGPFGYTF. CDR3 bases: TGCAGTGCTAGCAGGACAGGGCCATTTGGCTACACCTTC.

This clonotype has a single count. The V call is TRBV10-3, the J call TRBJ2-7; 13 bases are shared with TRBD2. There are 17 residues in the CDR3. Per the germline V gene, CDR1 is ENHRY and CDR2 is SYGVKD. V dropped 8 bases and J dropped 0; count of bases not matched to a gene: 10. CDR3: CAISATSGGASSYEQYF. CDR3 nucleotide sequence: TGTGCCATCTCAGCAACTAGCGGGGGGGCTAGCTCCTACGAGCAGTACTTC.

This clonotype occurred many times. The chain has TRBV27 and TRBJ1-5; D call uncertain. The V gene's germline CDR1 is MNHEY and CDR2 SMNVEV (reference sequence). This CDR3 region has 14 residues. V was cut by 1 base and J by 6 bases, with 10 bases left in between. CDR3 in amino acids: CASSLWYSRQPQHF. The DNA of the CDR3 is TGTGCCAGCAGTTTATGGTACAGTCGTCAGCCCCAGCATTTT.

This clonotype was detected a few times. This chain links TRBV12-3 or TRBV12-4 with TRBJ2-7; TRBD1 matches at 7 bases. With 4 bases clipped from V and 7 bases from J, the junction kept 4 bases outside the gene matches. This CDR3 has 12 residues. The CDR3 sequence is CASSYRGREQYF. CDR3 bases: TGTGCCAGCAGTTACAGGGGTCGGGAGCAGTACTTC.

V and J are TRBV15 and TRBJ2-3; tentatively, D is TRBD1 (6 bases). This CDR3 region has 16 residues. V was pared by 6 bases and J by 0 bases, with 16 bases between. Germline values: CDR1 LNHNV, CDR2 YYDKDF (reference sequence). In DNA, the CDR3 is TGTGCCACCAGTTCCGCCGGACAGATGAGCACAGATACGCAGTATTTT. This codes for CATSSAGQMSTDTQYF. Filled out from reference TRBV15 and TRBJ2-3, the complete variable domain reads DAMVIQNPRYQVTQFGKPVTLSCSQTLNHNVMYWYQQKSSQAPKLLFHYYDKDFNNEADTPDNFQSRRPNTSFCFLDIRSPGLGDTAMYLCATSSAGQMSTDTQYFGPGTRLTVL.

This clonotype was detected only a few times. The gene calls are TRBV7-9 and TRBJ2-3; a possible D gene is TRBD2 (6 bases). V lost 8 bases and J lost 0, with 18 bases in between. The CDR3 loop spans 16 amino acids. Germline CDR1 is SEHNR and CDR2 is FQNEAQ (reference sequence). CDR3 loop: CASLGGAGTSTDTQYF. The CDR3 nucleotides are TGTGCCAGCCTGGGGGGTGCCGGGACTAGCACAGATACGCAGTATTTT.

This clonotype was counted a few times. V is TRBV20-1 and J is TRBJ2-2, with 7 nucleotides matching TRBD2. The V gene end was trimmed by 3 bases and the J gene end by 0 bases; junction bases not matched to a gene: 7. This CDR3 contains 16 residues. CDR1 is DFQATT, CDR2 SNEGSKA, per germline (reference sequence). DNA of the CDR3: TGCAGTGCTAGCCTACTGGGAGGGGCGAACACCGGGGAGCTGTTTTTT. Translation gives CSASLLGGANTGELFF.

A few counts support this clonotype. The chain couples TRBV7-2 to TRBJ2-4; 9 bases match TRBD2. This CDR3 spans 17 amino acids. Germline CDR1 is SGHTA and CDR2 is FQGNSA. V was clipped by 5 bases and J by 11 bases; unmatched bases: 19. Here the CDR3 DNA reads TGTGCCAGCAGCCCAATGCTCCATAGCGGGGGTGGTAACGTTCAGTACTTC. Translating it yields CASSPMLHSGGGNVQYF.

In nucleotides, the CDR3 is TGCGCCAGCAGTGATGCGGGACAGGGAGACTACGAGCAGTACTTC. Translating it yields CASSDAGQGDYEQYF. The J gene is TRBJ2-7, the V gene TRBV10-1; TRBD1 agrees at 9 bases. The CDR3 spans 15 residues. Germline V CDR1 and CDR2: WNHNN, SYGVQD (reference sequence). J gave up 3 bases and V 3 bases, and 6 bases lay outside the gene matches.